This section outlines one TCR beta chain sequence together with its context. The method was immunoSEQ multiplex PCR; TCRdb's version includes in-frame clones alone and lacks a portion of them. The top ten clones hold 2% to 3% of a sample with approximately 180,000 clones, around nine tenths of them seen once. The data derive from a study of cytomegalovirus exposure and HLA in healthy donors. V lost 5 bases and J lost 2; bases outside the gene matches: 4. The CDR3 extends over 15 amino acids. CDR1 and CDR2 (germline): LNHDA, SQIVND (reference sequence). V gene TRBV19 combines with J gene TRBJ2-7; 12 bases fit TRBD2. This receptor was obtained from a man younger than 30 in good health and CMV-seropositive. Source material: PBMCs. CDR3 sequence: CASSYGLAGTYEQYF. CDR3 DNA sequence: TGTGCCAGTAGTTATGGACTAGCGGGGACCTACGAGCAGTACTTC.